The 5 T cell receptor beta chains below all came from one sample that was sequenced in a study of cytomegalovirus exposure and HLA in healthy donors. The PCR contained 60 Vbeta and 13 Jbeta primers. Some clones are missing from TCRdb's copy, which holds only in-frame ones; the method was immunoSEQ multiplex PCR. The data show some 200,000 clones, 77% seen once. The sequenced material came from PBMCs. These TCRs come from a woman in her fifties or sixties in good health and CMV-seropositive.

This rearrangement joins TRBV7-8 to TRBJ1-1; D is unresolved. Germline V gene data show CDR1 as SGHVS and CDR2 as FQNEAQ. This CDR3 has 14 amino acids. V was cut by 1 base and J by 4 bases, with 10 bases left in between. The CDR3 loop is CASSLEDGSTEAFF. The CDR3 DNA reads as TGTGCCAGCAGCTTAGAGGATGGGAGCACTGAAGCTTTCTTT.

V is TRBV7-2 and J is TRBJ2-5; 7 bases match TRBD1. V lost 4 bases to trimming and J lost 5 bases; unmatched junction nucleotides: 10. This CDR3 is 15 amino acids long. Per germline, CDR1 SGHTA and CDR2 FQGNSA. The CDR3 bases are TGTGCCAGCAGCTCGGTTAGGGGGCGAGTGGAGACCCAGTACTTC. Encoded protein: CASSSVRGRVETQYF.

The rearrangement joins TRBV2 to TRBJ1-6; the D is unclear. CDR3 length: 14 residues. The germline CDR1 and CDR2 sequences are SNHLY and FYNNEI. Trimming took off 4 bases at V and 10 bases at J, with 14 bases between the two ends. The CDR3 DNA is TGTGCCAGCAGTGGTGTGGGATCGGGGTCACCCCTCCACTTT. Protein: CASSGVGSGSPLHF.

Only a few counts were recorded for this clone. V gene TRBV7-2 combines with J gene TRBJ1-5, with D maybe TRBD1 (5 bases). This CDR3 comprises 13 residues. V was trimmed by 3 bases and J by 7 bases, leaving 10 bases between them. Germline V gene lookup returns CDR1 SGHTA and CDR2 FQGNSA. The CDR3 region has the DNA TGTGCCAGCAGCTTCAGGGTTGAACAGCCCCAGCATTTT. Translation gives CASSFRVEQPQHF.

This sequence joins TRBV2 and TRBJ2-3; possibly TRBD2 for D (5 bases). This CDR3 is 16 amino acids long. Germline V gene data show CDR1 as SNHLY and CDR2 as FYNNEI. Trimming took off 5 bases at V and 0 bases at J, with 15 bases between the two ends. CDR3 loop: CASSQYGGRSTDTQYF. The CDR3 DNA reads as TGTGCCAGCAGTCAATACGGAGGACGTAGCACAGATACGCAGTATTTT.